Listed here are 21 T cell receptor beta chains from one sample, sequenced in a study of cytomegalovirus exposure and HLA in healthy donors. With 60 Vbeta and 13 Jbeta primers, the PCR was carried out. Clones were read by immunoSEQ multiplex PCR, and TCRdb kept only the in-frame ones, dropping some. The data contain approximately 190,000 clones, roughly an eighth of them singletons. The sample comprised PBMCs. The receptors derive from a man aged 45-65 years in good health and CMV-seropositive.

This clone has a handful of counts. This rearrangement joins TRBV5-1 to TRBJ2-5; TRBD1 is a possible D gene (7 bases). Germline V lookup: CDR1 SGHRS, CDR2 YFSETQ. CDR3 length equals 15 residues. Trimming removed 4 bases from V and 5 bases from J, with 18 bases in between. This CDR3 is CASSPEGGGFETQYF. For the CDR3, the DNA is TGCGCCAGCAGCCCCGAAGGAGGGGGCTTTGAGACCCAGTACTTC.

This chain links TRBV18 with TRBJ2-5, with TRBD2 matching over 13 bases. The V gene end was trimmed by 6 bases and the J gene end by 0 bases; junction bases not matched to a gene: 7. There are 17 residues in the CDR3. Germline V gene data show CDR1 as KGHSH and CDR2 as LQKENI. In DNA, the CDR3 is TGTGCCAGCTCGAAGGGACTAGCGGGAAAGTACCAAGAGACCCAGTACTTC. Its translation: CASSKGLAGKYQETQYF.

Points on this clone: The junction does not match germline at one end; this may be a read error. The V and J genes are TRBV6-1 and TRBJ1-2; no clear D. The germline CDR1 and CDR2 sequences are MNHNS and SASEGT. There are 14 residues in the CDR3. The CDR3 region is CAGSDGWVGYGYTF. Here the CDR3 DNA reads TGTGCCGGCAGTGACGGGTGGGTGGGCTATGGCTACACCTTC.

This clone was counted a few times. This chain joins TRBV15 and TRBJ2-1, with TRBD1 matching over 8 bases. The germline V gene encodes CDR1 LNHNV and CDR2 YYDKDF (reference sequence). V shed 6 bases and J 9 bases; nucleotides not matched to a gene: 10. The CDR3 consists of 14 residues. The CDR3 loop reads CATSRDRSIPEQFF. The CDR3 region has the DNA TGTGCCACCAGTCGGGACAGGTCTATTCCTGAGCAGTTCTTC.

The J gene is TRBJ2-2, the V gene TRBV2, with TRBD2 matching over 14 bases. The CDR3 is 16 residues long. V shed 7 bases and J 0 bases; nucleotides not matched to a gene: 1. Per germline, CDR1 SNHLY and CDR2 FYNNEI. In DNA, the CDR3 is TGTGCCAGCACGGGACTAGCGGGGGCGAACACCGGGGAGCTGTTTTTT. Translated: CASTGLAGANTGELFF.

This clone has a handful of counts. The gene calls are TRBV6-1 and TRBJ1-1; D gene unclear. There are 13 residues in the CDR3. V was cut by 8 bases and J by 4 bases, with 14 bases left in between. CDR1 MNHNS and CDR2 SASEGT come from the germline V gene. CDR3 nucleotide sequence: TGTGCCAGCGAAACGGTGAGGCGCACTGAAGCTTTCTTT. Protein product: CASETVRRTEAFF.

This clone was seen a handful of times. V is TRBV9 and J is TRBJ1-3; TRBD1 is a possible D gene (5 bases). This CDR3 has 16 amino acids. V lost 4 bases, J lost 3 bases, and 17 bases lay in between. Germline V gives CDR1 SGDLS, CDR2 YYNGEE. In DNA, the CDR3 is TGTGCCAGCAGCCCACACCCAGGGTCTGGTGGAAACACCATATATTTT. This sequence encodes CASSPHPGSGGNTIYF.

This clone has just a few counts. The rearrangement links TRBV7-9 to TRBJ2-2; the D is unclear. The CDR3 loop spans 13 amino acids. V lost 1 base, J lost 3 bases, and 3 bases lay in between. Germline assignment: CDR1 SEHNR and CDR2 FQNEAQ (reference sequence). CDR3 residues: CASSLDYTGELFF. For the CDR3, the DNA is TGTGCCAGCAGCTTAGACTACACCGGGGAGCTGTTTTTT.

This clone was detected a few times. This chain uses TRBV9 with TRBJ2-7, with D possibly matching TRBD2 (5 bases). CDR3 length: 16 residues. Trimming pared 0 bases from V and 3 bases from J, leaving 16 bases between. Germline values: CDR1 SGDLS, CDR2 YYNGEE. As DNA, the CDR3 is TGTGCCAGCAGCGTAGGGTCGGGGATTTCGAACTACGAGCAGTACTTC. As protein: CASSVGSGISNYEQYF.

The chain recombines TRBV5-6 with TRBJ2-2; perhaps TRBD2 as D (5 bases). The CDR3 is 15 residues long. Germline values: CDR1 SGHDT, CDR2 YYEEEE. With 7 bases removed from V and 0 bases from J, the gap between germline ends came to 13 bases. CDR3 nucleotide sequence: TGTGCCAGCCATGCCAGGACTGCGAACACCGGGGAGCTGTTTTTT. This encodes CASHARTANTGELFF.

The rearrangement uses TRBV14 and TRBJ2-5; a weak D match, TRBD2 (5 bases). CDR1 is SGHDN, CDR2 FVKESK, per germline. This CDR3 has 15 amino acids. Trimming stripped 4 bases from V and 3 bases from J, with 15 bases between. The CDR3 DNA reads TGTGCCAGCAGCCCACCTCCTAGCTATAAAGAGACCCAGTACTTC. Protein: CASSPPPSYKETQYF.

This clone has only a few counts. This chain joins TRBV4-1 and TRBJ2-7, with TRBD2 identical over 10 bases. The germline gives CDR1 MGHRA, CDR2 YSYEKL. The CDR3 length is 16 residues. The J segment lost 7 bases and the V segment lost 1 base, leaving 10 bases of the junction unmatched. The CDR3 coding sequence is TGCGCCAGCAGCCAAGGGGTCACTAGCGGGATGGGAGAGCAGTACTTC. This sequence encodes CASSQGVTSGMGEQYF.

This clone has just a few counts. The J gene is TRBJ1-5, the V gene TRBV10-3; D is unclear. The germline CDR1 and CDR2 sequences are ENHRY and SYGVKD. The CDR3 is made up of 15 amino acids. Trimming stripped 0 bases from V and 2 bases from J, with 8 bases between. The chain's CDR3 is CAISESGGRNQPQHF. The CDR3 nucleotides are TGTGCCATCAGTGAGTCGGGAGGCCGCAATCAGCCCCAGCATTTT.

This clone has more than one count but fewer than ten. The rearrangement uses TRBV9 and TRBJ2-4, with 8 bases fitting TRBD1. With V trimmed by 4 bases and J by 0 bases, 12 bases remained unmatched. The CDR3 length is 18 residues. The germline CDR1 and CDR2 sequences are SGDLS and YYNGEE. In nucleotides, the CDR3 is TGTGCCAGCAGCTCCGGGACAGGAGATTCTATAGCCAAAAACATTCAGTACTTC. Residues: CASSSGTGDSIAKNIQYF.

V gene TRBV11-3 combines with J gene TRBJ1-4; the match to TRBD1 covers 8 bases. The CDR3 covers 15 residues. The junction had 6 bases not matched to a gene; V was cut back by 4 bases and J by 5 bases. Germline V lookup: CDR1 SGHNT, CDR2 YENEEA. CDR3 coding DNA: TGTGCCAGCAGCTCCTCAGGGGGCAGGAATGAAAAACTGTTTTTT. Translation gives CASSSSGGRNEKLFF.

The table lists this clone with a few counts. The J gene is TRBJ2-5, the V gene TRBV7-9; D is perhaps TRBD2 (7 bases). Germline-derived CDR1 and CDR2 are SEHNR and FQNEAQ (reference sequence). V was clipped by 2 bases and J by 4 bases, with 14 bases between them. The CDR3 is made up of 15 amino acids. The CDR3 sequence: CASSLRGAVGETQYF. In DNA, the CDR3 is TGTGCCAGCAGCTTACGGGGGGCTGTTGGAGAGACCCAGTACTTC.

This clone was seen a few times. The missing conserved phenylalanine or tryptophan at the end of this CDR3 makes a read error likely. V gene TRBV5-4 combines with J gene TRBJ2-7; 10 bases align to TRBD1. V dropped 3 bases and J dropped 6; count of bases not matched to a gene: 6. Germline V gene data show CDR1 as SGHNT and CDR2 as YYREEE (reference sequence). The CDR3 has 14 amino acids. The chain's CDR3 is CASSSRDRGVEQYL. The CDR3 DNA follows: TGTGCCAGCAGCTCCAGGGACAGGGGAGTCGAGCAGTACCTC.

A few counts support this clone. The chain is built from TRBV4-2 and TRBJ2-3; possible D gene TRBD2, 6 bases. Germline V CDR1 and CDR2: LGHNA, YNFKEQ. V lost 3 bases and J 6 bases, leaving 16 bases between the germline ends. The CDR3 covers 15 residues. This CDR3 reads CASSQAPGLADTQYF. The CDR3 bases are TGTGCCAGCAGCCAGGCCCCGGGACTTGCGGATACGCAGTATTTT.

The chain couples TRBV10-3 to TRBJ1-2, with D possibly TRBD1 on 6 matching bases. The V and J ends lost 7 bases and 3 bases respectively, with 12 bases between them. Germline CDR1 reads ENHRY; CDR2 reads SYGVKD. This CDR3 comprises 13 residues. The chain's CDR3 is CAITEDRHYGYTF. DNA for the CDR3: TGTGCCATCACTGAAGACAGGCACTATGGCTACACCTTC.

CDR3: CASSVSGGGNGALHF. The CDR3 DNA is TGTGCCAGCAGCGTCTCAGGGGGCGGTAATGGGGCCCTCCACTTT. The V gene is TRBV6-5, the J gene TRBJ1-6, with 8 bases aligning to TRBD1. Losses at the gene ends were 6 bases for V and 14 bases for J; bases not matched to a gene: 15. From germline, CDR1 is MNHEY and CDR2 SVGAGI. This CDR3 region has 15 residues.

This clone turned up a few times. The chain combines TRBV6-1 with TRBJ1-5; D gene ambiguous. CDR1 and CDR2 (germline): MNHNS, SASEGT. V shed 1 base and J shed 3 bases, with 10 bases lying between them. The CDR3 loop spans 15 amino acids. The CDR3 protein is CASSEGGGNNQPQHF. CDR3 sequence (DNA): TGTGCCAGCAGTGAAGGGGGAGGAAACAATCAGCCCCAGCATTTT.